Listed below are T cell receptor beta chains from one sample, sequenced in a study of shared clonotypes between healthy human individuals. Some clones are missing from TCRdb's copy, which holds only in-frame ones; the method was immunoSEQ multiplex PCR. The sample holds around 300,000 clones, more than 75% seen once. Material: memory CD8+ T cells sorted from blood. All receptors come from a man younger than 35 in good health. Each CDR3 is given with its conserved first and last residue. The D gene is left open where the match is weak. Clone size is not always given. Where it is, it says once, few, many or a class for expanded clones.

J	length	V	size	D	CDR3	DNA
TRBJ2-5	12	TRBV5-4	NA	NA	CASSFEEETQYF	TGTGCCAGCAGCTTTGAGGAAGAGACCCAGTACTTC
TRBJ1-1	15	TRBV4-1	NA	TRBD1	CASSHPTGGDTEAFF	TGCGCCAGCAGCCATCCTACAGGGGGCGACACTGAAGCTTTCTTT
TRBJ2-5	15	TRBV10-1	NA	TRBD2	CASSARTSGQETQYF	TGCGCCAGCAGTGCCCGGACTAGCGGACAAGAGACCCAGTACTTC
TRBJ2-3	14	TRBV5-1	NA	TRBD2	CASSFFGGADTQYF	TGCGCCAGCAGCTTTTTCGGGGGGGCAGATACGCAGTATTTT
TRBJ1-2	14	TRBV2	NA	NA	CASEGTKGIEGYTF	TGTGCCAGCGAAGGGACCAAGGGCATAGAAGGCTACACCTTC
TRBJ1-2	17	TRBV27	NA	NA	CASSLLGGGFSSYGYTF	TGTGCCAGCAGTTTACTTGGGGGCGGATTCTCTTCCTATGGCTACACCTTC
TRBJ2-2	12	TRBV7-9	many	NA	CASSQRTGELFF	TGTGCCAGTTCACAGAGGACCGGGGAGCTGTTTTTT
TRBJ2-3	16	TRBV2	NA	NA	CASSDIGSGYTDTQYF	TGTGCCAGCAGTGACATAGGGTCCGGGTACACAGATACGCAGTATTTT
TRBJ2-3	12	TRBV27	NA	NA	CASSLGTDTQYF	TGTGCCAGCAGTTTAGGCACAGATACGCAGTATTTT
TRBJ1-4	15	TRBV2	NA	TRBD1	CASSEGTTGVEKLFF	TGTGCCAGCAGTGAAGGGACGACAGGGGTCGAAAAACTGTTTTTT
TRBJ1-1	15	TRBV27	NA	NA	CASSLSHRPNTEAFF	TGTGCCAGCAGTTTATCACACAGGCCGAACACTGAAGCTTTCTTT
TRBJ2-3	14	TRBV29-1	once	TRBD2	CSVEGAGGSNTQYF	TGCAGCGTTGAAGGCGCGGGAGGGAGTAATACGCAGTATTTT
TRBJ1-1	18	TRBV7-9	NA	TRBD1	CASSLGPSGTGMNTEAFF	TGTGCCAGCAGCTTAGGCCCTTCCGGGACAGGTATGAACACTGAAGCTTTCTTT
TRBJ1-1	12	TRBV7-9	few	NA	CASSLENTEAFF	TGTGCCAGCAGCTTAGAAAACACTGAAGCTTTCTTT
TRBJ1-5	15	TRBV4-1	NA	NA	CASSQDSRVDQPQHF	TGCGCCAGCAGCCAAGACTCAAGGGTTGATCAGCCCCAGCATTTT
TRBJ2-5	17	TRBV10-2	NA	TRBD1	CASSEPGQGAELETQYF	TGCGCCAGCAGTGAGCCAGGACAGGGGGCAGAGTTAGAGACCCAGTACTTC
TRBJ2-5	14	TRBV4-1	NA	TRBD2	CASSQGTSVETQYF	TGCGCCAGCAGCCAGGGGACTAGCGTAGAGACCCAGTACTTC
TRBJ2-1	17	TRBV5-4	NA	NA	CASSPGGGTNIYNEQFF	TGTGCCAGCAGCCCCGGAGGAGGAACAAATATTTACAATGAGCAGTTCTTC
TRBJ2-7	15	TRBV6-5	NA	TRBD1	CASSFFGDSPYEQYF	TGTGCCAGCAGCTTCTTCGGGGACAGTCCCTACGAGCAGTACTTC
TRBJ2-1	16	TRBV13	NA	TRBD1	CASSSSGTGDYNEQFF	TGTGCCAGCAGCTCTTCCGGGACAGGGGATTACAATGAGCAGTTCTTC
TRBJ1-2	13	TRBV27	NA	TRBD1	CASSFLQGGGYTF	TGTGCCAGCAGTTTCTTACAGGGGGGTGGCTACACCTTC
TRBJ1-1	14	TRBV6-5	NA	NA	CASSYKGAYTEAFF	TGTGCCAGCAGTTACAAGGGTGCGTACACTGAAGCTTTCTTT
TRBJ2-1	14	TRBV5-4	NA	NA	CASSLYSLKISLVF	TGTGCCAGCAGCTTGTACAGCCTGAAGATTTCTTTAGTCTTC
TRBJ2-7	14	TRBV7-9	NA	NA	CASSLGTSLYEQYF	TGTGCCAGCAGCTTAGGTACCAGCCTCTACGAGCAGTACTTC
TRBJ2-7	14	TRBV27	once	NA	CASSSQGQSYEQYF	TGTGCCAGCAGTTCCCAGGGCCAGTCCTACGAGCAGTACTTC
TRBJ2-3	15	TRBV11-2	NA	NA	CASSLVGGSTDTQYF	TGTGCCAGCAGCTTAGTCGGCGGGAGCACAGATACGCAGTATTTT
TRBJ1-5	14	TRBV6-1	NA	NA	CASSGGQGNQPQHF	TGTGCCAGCAGCGGGGGGCAAGGCAATCAGCCCCAGCATTTT
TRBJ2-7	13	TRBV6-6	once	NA	CASSDLGGYEQYF	TGTGCCAGCAGTGACCTAGGAGGGTACGAGCAGTACTTC
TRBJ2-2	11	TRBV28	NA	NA	CATLRGGELFF	TGTGCCACCCTCCGGGGGGGGGAGCTGTTTTTT
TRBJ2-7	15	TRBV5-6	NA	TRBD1	CASSIGTGRTYEQYF	TGTGCCAGCAGCATCGGGACAGGGAGAACCTACGAGCAGTACTTC
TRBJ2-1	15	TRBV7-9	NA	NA	CASSSEDSPSHEQFF	TGTGCCAGCAGCTCGGAGGACAGCCCGAGCCATGAGCAGTTCTTC
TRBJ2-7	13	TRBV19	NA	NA	CASSGRQAYEQYF	TGTGCCAGCTCGGGTCGACAGGCCTACGAGCAGTACTTC
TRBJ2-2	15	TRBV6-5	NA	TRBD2	CASSYLAGSTGELFF	TGTGCCAGCAGTTATCTAGCGGGATCCACCGGGGAGCTGTTTTTT
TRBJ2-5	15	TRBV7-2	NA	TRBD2	CASSSGLAGQETQYF	TGTGCCAGCAGCTCCGGACTAGCGGGCCAAGAGACCCAGTACTTC
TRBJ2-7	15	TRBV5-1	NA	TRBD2	CASSLGLAETYEQYF	TGCGCCAGCAGCTTGGGACTAGCGGAGACCTACGAGCAGTACTTC
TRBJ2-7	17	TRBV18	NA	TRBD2	CASSPNRLAALLYEQYF	TGTGCCAGCTCGCCGAACCGCCTAGCGGCTCTTCTCTACGAGCAGTACTTC